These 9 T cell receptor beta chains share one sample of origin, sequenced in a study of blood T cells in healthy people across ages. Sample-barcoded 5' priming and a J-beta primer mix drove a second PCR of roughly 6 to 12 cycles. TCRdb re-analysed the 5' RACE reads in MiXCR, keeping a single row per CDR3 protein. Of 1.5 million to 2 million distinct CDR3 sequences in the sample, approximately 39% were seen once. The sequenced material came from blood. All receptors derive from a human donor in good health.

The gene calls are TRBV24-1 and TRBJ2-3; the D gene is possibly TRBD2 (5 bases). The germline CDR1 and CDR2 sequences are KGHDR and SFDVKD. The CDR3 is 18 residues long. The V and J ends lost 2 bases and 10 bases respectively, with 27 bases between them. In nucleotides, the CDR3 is TGTGCCACCAGTGATTCCAATGACGGACCCTTCGGGGTTGGAGCGCAGTATTTT. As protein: CATSDSNDGPFGVGAQYF.

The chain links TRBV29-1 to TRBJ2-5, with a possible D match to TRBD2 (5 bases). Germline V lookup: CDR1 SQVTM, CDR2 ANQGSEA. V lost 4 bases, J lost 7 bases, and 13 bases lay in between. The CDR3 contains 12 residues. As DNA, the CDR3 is TGCAGCGTTGGACAAGCGGAAGGGACCCAGTACTTC. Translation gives CSVGQAEGTQYF.

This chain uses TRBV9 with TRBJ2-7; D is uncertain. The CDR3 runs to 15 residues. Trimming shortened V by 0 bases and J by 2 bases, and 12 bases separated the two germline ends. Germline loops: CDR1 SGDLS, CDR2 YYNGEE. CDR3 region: CASSVAVASPYEQYF. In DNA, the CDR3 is TGTGCCAGCAGCGTAGCTGTGGCTTCGCCCTACGAGCAGTACTTC.

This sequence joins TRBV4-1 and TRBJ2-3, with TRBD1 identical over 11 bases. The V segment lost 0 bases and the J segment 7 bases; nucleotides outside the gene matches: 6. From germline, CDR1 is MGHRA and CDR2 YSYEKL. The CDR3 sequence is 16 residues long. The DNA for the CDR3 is TGCGCCAGCAGCCAAGACCGGACAGGGGGCCTGAATACGCAGTATTTT. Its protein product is CASSQDRTGGLNTQYF.

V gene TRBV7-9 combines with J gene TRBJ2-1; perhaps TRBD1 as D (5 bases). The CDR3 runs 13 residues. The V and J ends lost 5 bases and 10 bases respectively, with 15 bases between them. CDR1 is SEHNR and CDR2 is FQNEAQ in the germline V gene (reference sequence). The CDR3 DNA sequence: TGTGCCAGCAGCCCCCAGACAGCGCCAGAGCAGTTCTTC. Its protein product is CASSPQTAPEQFF.

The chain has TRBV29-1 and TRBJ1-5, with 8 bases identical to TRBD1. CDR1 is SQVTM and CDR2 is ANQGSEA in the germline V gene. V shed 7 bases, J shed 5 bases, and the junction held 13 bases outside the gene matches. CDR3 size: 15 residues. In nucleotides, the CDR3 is TGCAGCGCTAGAATCCCGGGACAGGAAGATCAGCCCCAGCATTTT. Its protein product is CSARIPGQEDQPQHF.

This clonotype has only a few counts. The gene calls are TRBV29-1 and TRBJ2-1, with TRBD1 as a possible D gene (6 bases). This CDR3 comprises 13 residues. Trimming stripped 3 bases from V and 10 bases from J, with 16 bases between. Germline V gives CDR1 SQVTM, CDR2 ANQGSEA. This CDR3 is CSVDHRTQGEQFF. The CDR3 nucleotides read TGCAGCGTTGACCACAGGACCCAGGGGGAGCAGTTCTTC.

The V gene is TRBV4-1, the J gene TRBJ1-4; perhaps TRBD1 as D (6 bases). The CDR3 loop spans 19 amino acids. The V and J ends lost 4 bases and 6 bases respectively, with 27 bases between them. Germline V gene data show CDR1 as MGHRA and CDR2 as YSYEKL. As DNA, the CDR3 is TGCGCCAGCAGCCGCACCAGAGGAGGGGGTCCTAGACGCGATGAAAAACTGTTTTTT. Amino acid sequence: CASSRTRGGGPRRDEKLFF.

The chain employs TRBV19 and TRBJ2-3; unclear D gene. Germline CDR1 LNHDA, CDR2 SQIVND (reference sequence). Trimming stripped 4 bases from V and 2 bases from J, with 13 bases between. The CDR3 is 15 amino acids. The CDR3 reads CASSRKPYSTDTQYF. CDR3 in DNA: TGTGCCAGTAGTAGGAAACCTTATTCCACAGATACGCAGTATTTT.